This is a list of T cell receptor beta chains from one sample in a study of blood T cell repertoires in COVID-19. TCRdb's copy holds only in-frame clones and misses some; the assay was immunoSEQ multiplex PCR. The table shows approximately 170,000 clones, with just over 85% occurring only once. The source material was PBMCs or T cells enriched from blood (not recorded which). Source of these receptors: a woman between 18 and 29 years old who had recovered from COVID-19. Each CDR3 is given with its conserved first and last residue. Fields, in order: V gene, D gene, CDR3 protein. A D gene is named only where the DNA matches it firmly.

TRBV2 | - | CASSESLATNEKLFF
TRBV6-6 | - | CASSRERVGGGYTF
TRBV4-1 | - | CASLGRGGTEAFF
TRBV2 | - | CASSLAALETQYF
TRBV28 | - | CASSFELWGYTF
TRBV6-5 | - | CASSFNLGTSTDTQYF
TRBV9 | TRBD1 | CASSQGAHTNEKLFF
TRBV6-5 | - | CASSYVSGSGYTF
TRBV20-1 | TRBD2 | CSASSVAGGTDTQYF
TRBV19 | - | CASSRREPHEQFF
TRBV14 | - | CASSPRDTPYEQYF
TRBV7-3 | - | CASSLGGSEQYF
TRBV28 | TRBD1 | CASSPGTGWDGLAFF
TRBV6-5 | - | CASSSPGGGGGHEQFF
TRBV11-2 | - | CASSFARSSYNEQFF
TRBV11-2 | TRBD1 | CASSPGTGEAYEQYF
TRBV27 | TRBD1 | CASSLRQGANNEQFF
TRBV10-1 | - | CASSPPRGKGNTIYF
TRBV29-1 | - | CSTEDGSSYEQYF
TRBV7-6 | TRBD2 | CASSPGLAGSTDTQYF
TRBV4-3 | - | CASSQDWQDYEQYF
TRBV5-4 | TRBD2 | CASSLDPGGVNEQFF
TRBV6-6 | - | CASRQGSLDQETQYF
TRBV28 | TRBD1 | CASSLGYRGDGNQPQHF
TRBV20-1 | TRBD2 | CSASTASGSWAGELFF
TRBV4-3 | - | CASSQEYRPSYEQYF
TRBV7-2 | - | CASSLGGGPGNTIYF
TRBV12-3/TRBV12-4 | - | CASSSHGGNTIYF
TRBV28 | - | CASSSPGRGAGELFF
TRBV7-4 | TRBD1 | CASSLGDRAAYGYTF
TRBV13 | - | CASSSVDGEQYF
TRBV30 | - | CAWSRFADTQYF
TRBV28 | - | CASSPGLYQPQHF
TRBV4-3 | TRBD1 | CASSQDRLRQGPYEQYF
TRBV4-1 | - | CASSRALNREKNTEAFF
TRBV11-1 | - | CASKLDSHEQYF
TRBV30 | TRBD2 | CAWSAWTSGTNSHHEQYF
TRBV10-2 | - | CASSESASPEEQYF
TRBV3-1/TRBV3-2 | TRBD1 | CASSQRPRDRGNTEAFF
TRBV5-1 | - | CASSLEIDSSYEQYF
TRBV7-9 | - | CASRGGGYGYTF
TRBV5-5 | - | CASSLGPNSGNTIYF
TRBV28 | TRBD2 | CASSPPGRDPTGELFF
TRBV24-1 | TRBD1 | CATSRQGALGETQYF
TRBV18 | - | CASSPETYNEQFF
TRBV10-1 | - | CASSDTDYEHNEQFF
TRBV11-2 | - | CASSLEAGSYGYTF
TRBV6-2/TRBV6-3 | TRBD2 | CASSYSKYLAVTDTQYF
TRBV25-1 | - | CASARGSEQFF
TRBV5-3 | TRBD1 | CARRDGQGIPYNEKLFF
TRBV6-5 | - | CASKRPGHRNEKLFF
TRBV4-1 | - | CASMGEDRIGNSPLHF
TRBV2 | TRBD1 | CASRGQSPNSPLHF
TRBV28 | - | CASSLPGIASGNTIYF
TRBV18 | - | CASSSAGNSGNTIYF
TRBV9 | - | CASSLRRGSGGTDTQYF
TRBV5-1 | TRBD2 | CASSLGGTSGTYNEQFF